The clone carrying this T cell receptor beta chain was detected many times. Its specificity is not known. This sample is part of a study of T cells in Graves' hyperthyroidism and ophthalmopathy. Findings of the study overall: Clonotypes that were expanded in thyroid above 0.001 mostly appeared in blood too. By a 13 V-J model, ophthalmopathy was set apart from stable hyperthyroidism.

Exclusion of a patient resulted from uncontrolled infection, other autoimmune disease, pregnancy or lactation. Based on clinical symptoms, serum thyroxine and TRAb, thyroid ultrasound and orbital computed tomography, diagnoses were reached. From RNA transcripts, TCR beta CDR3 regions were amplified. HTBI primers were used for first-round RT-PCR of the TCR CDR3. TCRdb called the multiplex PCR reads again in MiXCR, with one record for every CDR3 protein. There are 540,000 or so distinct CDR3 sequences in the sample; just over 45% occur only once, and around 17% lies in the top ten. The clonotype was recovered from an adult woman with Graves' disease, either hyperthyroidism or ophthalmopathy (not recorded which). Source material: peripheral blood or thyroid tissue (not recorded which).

CDR3 DNA: TGCGCCAGCAGCCAACTCTTGGGACTTAGCAATCAGCCCCAGCATTTT. Translation gives CASSQLLGLSNQPQHF. The chain uses TRBV4-1 and TRBJ1-5, with D maybe TRBD1 (5 bases). The germline V gene has CDR1 MGHRA and CDR2 YSYEKL. V dropped 2 bases and J dropped 0 bases, with 11 bases sitting between them. The CDR3 length is 16 residues.